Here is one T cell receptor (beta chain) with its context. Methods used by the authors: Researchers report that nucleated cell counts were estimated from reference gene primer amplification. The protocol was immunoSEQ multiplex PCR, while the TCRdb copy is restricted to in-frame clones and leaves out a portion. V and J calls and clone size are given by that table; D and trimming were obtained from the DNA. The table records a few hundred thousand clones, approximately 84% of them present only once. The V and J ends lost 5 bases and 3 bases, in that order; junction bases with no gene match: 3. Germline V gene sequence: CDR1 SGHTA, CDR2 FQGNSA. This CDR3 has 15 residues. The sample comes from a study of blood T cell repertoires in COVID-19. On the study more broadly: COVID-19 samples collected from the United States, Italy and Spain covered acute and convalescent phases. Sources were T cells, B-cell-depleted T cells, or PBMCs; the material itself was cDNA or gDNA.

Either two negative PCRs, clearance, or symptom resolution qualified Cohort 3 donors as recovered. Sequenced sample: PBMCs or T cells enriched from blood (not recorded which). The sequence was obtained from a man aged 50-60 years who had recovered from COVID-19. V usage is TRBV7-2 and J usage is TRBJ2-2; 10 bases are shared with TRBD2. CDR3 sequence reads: CASSASGGDTGELFF. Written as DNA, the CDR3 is TGTGCCAGCAGCGCAAGCGGGGGGGACACCGGGGAGCTGTTTTTT.